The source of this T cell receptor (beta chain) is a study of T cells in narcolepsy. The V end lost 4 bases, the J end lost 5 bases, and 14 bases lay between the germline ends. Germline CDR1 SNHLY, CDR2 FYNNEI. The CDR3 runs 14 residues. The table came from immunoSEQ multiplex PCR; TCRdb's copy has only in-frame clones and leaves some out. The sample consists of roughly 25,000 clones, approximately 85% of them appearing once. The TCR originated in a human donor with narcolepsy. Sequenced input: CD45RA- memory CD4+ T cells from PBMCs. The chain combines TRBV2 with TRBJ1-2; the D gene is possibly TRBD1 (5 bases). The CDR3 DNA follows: TGTGCCAGCAGTGTCGACAGCTCAGAGTATGGCTACACCTTC. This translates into CASSVDSSEYGYTF.